This passage covers 10 T cell receptor beta chains from one sample sequenced in a study of T cells in Graves' hyperthyroidism and ophthalmopathy. Amplified regions were TCR beta CDR3 sequences from RNA transcripts. During a first-round RT-PCR of the TCR CDR3, the HTBI primer set was used. TCRdb processed the multiplex PCR reads anew with MiXCR; each CDR3 protein has one entry. This table holds 500,000 to 800,000 distinct CDR3 sequences, over 40% found once. The specimen was peripheral blood or thyroid tissue (not recorded which). These receptors were obtained from an adult man with Graves' disease, either hyperthyroidism or ophthalmopathy (not recorded which).

This clonotype was seen many times. The chain joins TRBV10-1 to TRBJ2-5; D is possibly TRBD2 (6 bases). V was clipped by 2 bases and J by 5 bases, with 15 bases between them. Germline V gene lookup returns CDR1 WNHNN and CDR2 SYGVQD (reference sequence). This CDR3 is 15 amino acids long. The CDR3 reads CASSEGDSVGETQYF. The CDR3 bases are TGCGCCAGCAGTGAGGGGGACTCGGTGGGGGAGACCCAGTACTTC.

The gene calls are TRBV7-8 and TRBJ1-6; possible D gene TRBD1, 6 bases. The CDR3 sequence is 13 residues long. With 11 bases removed from V and 6 bases from J, the gap between germline ends came to 14 bases. Germline CDR1 is SGHVS and CDR2 is FQNEAQ. The CDR3 sequence: CAWKQGGNSPLHF. CDR3 bases: TGTGCCTGGAAACAGGGCGGTAATTCACCCCTCCACTTT. Looking up the rest from reference TRBV7-8 and TRBJ1-6 gives the full variable domain: GAGVSQSPRYKVAKRGQDVALRCDPISGHVSLFWYQQALGQGPEFLTYFQNEAQLDKSGLPSDRFFAERPEGSVSTLKIQRTQQEDSAVYLCAWKQGGNSPLHFGNGTRLTVT.

This chain uses TRBV19 with TRBJ1-1; D remains ambiguous. This CDR3 is 14 amino acids long. V was cut by 3 bases and J by 1 base, with 9 bases left in between. The germline CDR1 and CDR2 sequences are LNHDA and SQIVND (reference sequence). The CDR3 DNA is TGTGCCAGTAGTATTCTTGTGGGGAACACTGAAGCTTTCTTT. Translating it yields CASSILVGNTEAFF.

The gene calls are TRBV7-2 and TRBJ2-7; D call uncertain. Germline V gives CDR1 SGHTA, CDR2 FQGNSA. V lost 10 bases to trimming and J lost 2 bases, with 21 bases between them. The CDR3 runs 15 residues. In DNA, the CDR3 is TGTGCCATCAGTGATTGGGAAGATTCGGCCTACGAGCAGTACTTC. Amino acid sequence: CAISDWEDSAYEQYF.

J is TRBJ1-2 and V is TRBV24-1; TRBD1 matches at 8 bases. Germline-derived CDR1 and CDR2 are KGHDR and SFDVKD. J was trimmed by 7 bases and V by 3 bases; bases with no gene match: 3. The CDR3 totals 13 residues. The CDR3: CATSDAGGFGYTF. The DNA for the CDR3 is TGTGCCACCAGTGATGCAGGGGGCTTTGGCTACACCTTC.

Concerning this clonotype: A much larger clone sits a single nucleotide away, making a read error possible. The CDR3 DNA reads TGCAGTGCTTACAACACAGGGCAGGGTGGCTACACCTTC. It specifies CSAYNTGQGGYTF. This chain links TRBV20-1 with TRBJ1-2; the D gene is possibly TRBD1 (6 bases). The germline CDR1 and CDR2 sequences are DFQATT and SNEGSKA (reference sequence). The V gene lost 5 bases and the J gene lost 7 bases, with 17 bases spanning the gap. The CDR3 covers 13 residues.

The CDR3 DNA follows: TGCGCCAGCAGCTTGGGGGCCCGATCACTAACGAACACTGAAGCTTTCTTT. Translated: CASSLGARSLTNTEAFF. The chain has TRBV5-1 and TRBJ1-1; D unresolved. The V end was cut by 0 bases, the J end by 1 base, with 16 bases between. The CDR3 has 17 residues. Germline V gene lookup returns CDR1 SGHRS and CDR2 YFSETQ.

The chain carries TRBV2 and TRBJ2-6; D is perhaps TRBD1 or TRBD2 (7 bases each). The CDR3 consists of 19 residues. Trimming took off 7 bases at V and 0 bases at J, with 22 bases between the two ends. Per the germline V gene, CDR1 is SNHLY and CDR2 is FYNNEI. The CDR3 spells CASTISWEGADSGANVLTF. DNA for the CDR3: TGTGCCAGCACCATCTCATGGGAGGGGGCGGACTCTGGGGCCAACGTCCTGACTTTC. Complete variable domain (other parts from reference TRBV2 and TRBJ2-6): EPEVTQTPSHQVTQMGQEVILRCVPISNHLYFYWYRQILGQKVEFLVSFYNNEISEKSEIFDDQFSVERPDGSNFTLKIRSTKLEDSAMYFCASTISWEGADSGANVLTFGAGSRLTVL.

The V gene is TRBV20-1, the J gene TRBJ2-7; tentatively, D is TRBD2 (5 bases). Germline V gene data show CDR1 as DFQATT and CDR2 as SNEGSKA (reference sequence). V gave up 0 bases and J gave up 4 bases, with 7 bases separating them. The CDR3 runs to 12 residues. The CDR3 DNA reads TGCAGTGCTAGAGATAGGGAGTACGAGCAGTACTTC. Amino acids: CSARDREYEQYF.

This clonotype has at least ten counts. The chain recombines TRBV7-8 with TRBJ2-7; tentative D call: TRBD2 (6 bases). Per the germline V gene, CDR1 is SGHVS and CDR2 is FQNEAQ. This CDR3 contains 13 residues. V was shortened by 2 bases and J by 5 bases, with 10 bases between the two germline ends. In DNA form, the CDR3 reads TGTGCCAGCAGCTTAAAGGTAGCGGACGAGCAGTACTTC. Translating gives CASSLKVADEQYF.